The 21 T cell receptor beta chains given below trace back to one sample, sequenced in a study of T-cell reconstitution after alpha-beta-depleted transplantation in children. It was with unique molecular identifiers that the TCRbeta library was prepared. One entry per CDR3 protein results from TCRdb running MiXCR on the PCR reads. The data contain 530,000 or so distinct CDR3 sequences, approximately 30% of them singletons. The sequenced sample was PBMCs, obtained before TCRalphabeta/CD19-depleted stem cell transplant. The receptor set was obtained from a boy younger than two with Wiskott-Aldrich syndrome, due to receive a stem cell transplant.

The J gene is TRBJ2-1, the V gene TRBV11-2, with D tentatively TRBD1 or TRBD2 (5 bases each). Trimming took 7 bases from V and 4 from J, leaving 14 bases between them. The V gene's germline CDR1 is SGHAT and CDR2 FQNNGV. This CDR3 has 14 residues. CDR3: CASIGEIRYNEQFF. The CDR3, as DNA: TGTGCCAGCATAGGGGAGATTAGATACAATGAGCAGTTCTTC.

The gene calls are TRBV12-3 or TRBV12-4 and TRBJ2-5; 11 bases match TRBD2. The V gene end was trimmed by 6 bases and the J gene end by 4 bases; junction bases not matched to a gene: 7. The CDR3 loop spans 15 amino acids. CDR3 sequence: CASRGRLAGLETQYF. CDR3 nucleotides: TGTGCCAGCAGGGGGCGACTAGCGGGGTTAGAGACCCAGTACTTC.

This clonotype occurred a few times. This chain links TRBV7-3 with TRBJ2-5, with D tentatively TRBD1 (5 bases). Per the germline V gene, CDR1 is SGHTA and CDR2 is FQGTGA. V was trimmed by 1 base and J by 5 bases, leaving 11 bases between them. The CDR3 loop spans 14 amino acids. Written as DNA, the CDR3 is TGTGCCAGCAGCTTAAGAGCAGGGAATGAGACCCAGTACTTC. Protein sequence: CASSLRAGNETQYF.

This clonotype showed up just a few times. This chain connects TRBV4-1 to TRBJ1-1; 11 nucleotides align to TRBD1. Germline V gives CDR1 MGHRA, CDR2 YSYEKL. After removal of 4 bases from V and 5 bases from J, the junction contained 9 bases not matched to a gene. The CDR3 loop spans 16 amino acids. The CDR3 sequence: CASSLLGQGAWTEAFF. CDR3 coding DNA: TGCGCCAGCAGCCTCCTAGGACAGGGGGCGTGGACTGAAGCTTTCTTT.

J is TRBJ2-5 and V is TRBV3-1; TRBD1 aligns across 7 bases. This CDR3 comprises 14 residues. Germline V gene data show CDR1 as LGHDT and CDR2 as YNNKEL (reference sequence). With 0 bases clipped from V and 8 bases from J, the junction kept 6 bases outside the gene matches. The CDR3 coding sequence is TGTGCCAGCAGCCAAGATCATCCAGGGGGTACCCAGTACTTC. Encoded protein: CASSQDHPGGTQYF.

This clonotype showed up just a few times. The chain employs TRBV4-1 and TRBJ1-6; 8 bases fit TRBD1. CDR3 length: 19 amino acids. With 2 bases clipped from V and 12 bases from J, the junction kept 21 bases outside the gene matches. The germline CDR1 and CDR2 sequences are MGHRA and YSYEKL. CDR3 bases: TGCGCCAGCAGCCAAAAGAACTTTTGGCAGGGGGCCCAGAGGTTACCCCTCCACTTT. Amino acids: CASSQKNFWQGAQRLPLHF.

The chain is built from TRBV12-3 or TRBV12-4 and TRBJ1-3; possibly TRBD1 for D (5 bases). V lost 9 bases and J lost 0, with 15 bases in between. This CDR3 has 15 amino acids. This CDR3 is CASKGEGLSGNTIYF. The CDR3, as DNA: TGTGCCAGTAAAGGGGAGGGACTCTCTGGAAACACCATATATTTT.

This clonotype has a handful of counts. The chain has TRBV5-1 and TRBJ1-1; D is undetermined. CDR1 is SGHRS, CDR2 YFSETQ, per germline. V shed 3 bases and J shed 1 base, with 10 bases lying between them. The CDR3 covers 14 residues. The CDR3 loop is CASSSAQPNTEAFF. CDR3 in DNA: TGCGCCAGCAGCTCCGCACAACCGAACACTGAAGCTTTCTTT.

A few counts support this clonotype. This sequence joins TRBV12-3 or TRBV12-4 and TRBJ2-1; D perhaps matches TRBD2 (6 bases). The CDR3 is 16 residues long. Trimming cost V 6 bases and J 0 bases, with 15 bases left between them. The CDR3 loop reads CASRQGGRASYNEQFF. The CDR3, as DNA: TGTGCCAGCAGACAAGGAGGGAGAGCCTCCTACAATGAGCAGTTCTTC.

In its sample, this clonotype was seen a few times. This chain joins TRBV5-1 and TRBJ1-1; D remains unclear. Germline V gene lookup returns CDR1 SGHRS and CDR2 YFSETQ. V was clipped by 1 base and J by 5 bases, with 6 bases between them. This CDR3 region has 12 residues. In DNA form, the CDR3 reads TGCGCCAGCAGCTTGACTGAAACTGAAGCTTTCTTT. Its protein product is CASSLTETEAFF.

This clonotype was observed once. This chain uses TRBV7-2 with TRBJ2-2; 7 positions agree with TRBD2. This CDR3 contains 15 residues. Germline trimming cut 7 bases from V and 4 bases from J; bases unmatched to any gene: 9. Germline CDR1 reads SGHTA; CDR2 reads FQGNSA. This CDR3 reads CASTSLGGVTGELFF. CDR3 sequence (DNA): TGTGCCAGCACCAGCTTGGGGGGGGTCACCGGGGAGCTGTTTTTT.

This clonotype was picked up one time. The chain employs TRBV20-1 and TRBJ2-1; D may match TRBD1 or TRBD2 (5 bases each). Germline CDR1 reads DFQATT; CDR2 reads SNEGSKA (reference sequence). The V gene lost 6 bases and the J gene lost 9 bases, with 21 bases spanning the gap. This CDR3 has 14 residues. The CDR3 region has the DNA TGCAGTGCCCGCCGGGGCTCTGGAGTTGTTGAGCAGTTCTTC. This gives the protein CSARRGSGVVEQFF.

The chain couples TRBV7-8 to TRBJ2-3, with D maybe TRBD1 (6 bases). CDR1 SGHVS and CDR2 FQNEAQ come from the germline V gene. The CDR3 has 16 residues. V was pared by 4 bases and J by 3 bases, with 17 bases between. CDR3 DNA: TGTGCCAGCAGCTCTCAGGCCGGACAGAGGACAGATACGCAGTATTTT. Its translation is CASSSQAGQRTDTQYF. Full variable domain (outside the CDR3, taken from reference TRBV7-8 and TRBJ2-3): GAGVSQSPRYKVAKRGQDVALRCDPISGHVSLFWYQQALGQGPEFLTYFQNEAQLDKSGLPSDRFFAERPEGSVSTLKIQRTQQEDSAVYLCASSSQAGQRTDTQYFGPGTRLTVL.

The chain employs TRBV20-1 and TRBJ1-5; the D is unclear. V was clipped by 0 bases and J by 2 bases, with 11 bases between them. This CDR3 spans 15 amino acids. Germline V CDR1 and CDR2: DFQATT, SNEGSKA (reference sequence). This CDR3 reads CSARDIYQGNQPQHF. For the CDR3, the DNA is TGCAGTGCTAGAGATATCTATCAGGGCAATCAGCCCCAGCATTTT.

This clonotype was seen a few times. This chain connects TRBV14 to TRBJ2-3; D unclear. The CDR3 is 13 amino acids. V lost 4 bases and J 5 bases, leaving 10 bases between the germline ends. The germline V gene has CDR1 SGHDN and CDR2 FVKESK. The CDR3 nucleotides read TGTGCCAGCAGCCCTACGAGCCTAGATACGCAGTATTTT. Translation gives CASSPTSLDTQYF.

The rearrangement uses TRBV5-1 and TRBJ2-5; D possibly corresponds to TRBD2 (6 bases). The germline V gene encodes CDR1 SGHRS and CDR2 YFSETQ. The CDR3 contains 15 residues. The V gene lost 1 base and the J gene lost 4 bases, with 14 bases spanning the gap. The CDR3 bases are TGCGCCAGCAGCTTGTGGTCGGGAGCTTTAGAGACCCAGTACTTC. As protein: CASSLWSGALETQYF. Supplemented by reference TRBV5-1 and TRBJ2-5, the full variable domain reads KAGVTQTPRYLIKTRGQQVTLSCSPISGHRSVSWYQQTPGQGLQFLFEYFSETQRNKGNFPGRFSGRQFSNSRSEMNVSTLELGDSALYLCASSLWSGALETQYFGPGTRLLVL.

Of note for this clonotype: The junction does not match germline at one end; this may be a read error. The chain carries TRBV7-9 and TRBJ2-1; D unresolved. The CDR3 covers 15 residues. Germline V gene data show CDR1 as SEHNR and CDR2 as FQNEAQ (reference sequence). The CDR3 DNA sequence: TGCGCCAGCAGCTTGACCCTGAGCTCCTACAATGAGCAGTTCTTC. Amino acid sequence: CASSLTLSSYNEQFF.

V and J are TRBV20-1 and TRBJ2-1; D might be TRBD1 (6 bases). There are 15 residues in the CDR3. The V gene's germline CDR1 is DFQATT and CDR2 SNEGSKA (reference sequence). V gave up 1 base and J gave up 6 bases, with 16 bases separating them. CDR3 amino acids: CSARVGLGGINEQFF. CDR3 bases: TGCAGTGCTAGAGTCGGCCTAGGGGGTATCAATGAGCAGTTCTTC.

CDR3 sequence (DNA): TGCGCCAGCAGCGGGGGTTGGAATGAGCAGTTCTTC. Protein: CASSGGWNEQFF. The chain links TRBV5-1 to TRBJ2-1; D may be TRBD1 or TRBD2 (5 bases each). From germline, CDR1 is SGHRS and CDR2 YFSETQ. The germline V and J ends were trimmed by 4 bases and 7 bases, with 9 bases remaining between them. The CDR3 is 12 residues long.

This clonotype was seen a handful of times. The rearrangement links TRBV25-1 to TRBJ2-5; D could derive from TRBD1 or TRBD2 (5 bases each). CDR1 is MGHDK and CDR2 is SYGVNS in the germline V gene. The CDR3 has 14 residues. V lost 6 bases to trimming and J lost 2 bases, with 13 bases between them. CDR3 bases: TGTGCCAGCAGGGGGACCGGCAGGCAAGAGACCCAGTACTTC. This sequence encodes CASRGTGRQETQYF.

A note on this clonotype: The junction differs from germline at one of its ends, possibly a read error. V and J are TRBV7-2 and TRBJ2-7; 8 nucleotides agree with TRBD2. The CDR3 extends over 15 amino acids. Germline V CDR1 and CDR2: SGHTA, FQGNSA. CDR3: CASSLEFSGSSEEYF. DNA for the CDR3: TGTGCCAGCAGCTTAGAATTCAGCGGGAGCTCCGAGGAGTACTTC.